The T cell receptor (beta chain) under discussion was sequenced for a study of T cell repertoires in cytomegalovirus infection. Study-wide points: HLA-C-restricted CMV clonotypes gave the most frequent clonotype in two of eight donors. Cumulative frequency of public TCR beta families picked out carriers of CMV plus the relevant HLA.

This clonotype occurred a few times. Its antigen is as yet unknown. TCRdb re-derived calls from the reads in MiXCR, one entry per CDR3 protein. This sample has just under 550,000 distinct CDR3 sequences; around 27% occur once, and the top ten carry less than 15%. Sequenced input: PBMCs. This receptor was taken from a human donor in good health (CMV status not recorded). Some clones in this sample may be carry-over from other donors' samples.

The chain's CDR3 is CASSRRGINIQYF. In nucleotides, the CDR3 is TGTGCCAGCAGCAGGCGCGGGATAAACATTCAGTACTTC. The chain links TRBV7-2 to TRBJ2-4, with D possibly TRBD2 on 6 matching bases. Trimming removed 5 bases at V and 6 bases at J, with 11 bases between. The CDR3 length is 13 residues. Germline V gene lookup returns CDR1 SGHTA and CDR2 FQGNSA.